The 15 T cell receptor beta chains below come from one sample, sequenced in a study of blood T cell repertoires in COVID-19. Generated by immunoSEQ multiplex PCR, the TCRdb table keeps only in-frame clones and is missing some. The sample has more than 30,000 clones, 87% seen once. The sample comprised peripheral blood. These TCRs come from a man aged 55 to 69 with active COVID-19.

Here the CDR3 reads CASSSDSQETQYF. DNA of the CDR3: TGTGCCAGCAGTTCGGACAGCCAAGAGACCCAGTACTTC. This chain uses TRBV6-5 with TRBJ2-5, with D possibly being TRBD1 (6 bases). The germline V gene has CDR1 MNHEY and CDR2 SVGAGI. Trimming stripped 4 bases from V and 1 base from J, with 7 bases between. The CDR3 runs 13 residues.

J is TRBJ2-3 and V is TRBV7-6; TRBD2 is a possible D gene (6 bases). The V end was cut by 5 bases, the J end by 0 bases, with 15 bases between. Germline CDR1 and CDR2: SGHVS and FNYEAQ. CDR3 size: 16 residues. Here the CDR3 reads CASSKGGGVSTDTQYF. For the CDR3, the DNA is TGTGCCAGCAGCAAGGGTGGCGGGGTTAGCACAGATACGCAGTATTTT.

Only one count was recorded for this clone. The V call is TRBV10-2, the J call TRBJ1-5, with D tentatively TRBD1 (5 bases). The CDR3 is 14 amino acids. Per germline, CDR1 WSHSY and CDR2 SAAADI. Trimming took 6 bases from V and 7 from J, leaving 16 bases between them. CDR3 amino acids: CASSQLGGQQPQHF. The CDR3 DNA reads TGCGCCAGCAGCCAATTGGGGGGTCAACAGCCCCAGCATTTT.

This chain links TRBV2 with TRBJ2-7, with D possibly being TRBD1 (5 bases). CDR3 length: 11 amino acids. Germline V lookup: CDR1 SNHLY, CDR2 FYNNEI. V lost 7 bases to trimming and J lost 6 bases, with 10 bases between them. CDR3 loop: CASIGHIEQYF. In DNA form, the CDR3 reads TGTGCCAGCATTGGACATATCGAGCAGTACTTC. Together with reference TRBV2 and TRBJ2-7, the CDR3 gives the full variable domain: EPEVTQTPSHQVTQMGQEVILRCVPISNHLYFYWYRQILGQKVEFLVSFYNNEISEKSEIFDDQFSVERPDGSNFTLKIRSTKLEDSAMYFCASIGHIEQYFGPGTRLTVT.

This chain joins TRBV14 and TRBJ2-5; 7 positions match TRBD1. Losses at the gene ends were 4 bases for V and 1 base for J; bases not matched to a gene: 9. The CDR3 has 16 amino acids. Germline lookup yields CDR1 SGHDN and CDR2 FVKESK. The CDR3 sequence is CASSLHRGLLQETQYF. The CDR3 bases are TGTGCCAGCAGCCTTCACAGGGGTCTCCTCCAAGAGACCCAGTACTTC.

The V call is TRBV3-1 (or the pseudogene TRBV3-2), the J call TRBJ2-7, with 9 bases that match TRBD1. The junction had 5 bases not matched to a gene; V was cut back by 8 bases and J by 6 bases. CDR3 length: 12 residues. Germline CDR1 LGHDT, CDR2 YNNKEL (reference sequence). The CDR3 nucleotides read TGTGCCAGCGGGGACAGGGAAACCGAGCAGTACTTC. Its protein product is CASGDRETEQYF.

The chain couples TRBV5-1 to TRBJ2-7, with 8 bases fitting TRBD1. The CDR3 is 15 amino acids. The V segment lost 8 bases and the J segment 2 bases; nucleotides outside the gene matches: 12. The germline CDR1 and CDR2 sequences are SGHRS and YFSETQ. CDR3 nucleotide sequence: TGCGCCAGTAGACTATGGGACAGGAGTACCTACGAGCAGTACTTC. Its translation is CASRLWDRSTYEQYF.

The rearrangement uses TRBV4-1 and TRBJ1-5, with unresolved D. The CDR3 totals 14 residues. Germline CDR1 reads MGHRA; CDR2 reads YSYEKL. V lost 3 bases, J lost 6 bases, and 12 bases lay in between. CDR3 DNA: TGCGCCAGCAGCCATCTCGGGGAAGGTCAGCCCCAGCATTTT. This encodes CASSHLGEGQPQHF.

This chain joins TRBV7-8 and TRBJ2-1; 8 bases align to TRBD1. V shed 4 bases and J 0 bases; nucleotides not matched to a gene: 5. CDR3 size: 16 residues. In germline, CDR1 is SGHVS, CDR2 FQNEAQ. CDR3 region: CASSSDRGPSYNEQFF. The CDR3 region has the DNA TGTGCCAGCAGCTCCGACAGGGGCCCCTCCTACAATGAGCAGTTCTTC.

This clone came up once. The chain uses TRBV9 and TRBJ1-2; a possible D gene is TRBD1 (5 bases). The germline CDR1 and CDR2 sequences are SGDLS and YYNGEE. V lost 4 bases to trimming and J lost 0 bases, with 13 bases between them. CDR3 length: 15 residues. The CDR3 DNA reads as TGTGCCAGCAGCCCCCGCTCGGGGGCTAACTATGGCTACACCTTC. Translated: CASSPRSGANYGYTF.

The V and J genes are TRBV6-2 or TRBV6-3 and TRBJ2-6, with 9 bases identical to TRBD1. Germline V gene sequence: CDR1 MNHEY, CDR2 SVGEGT. The CDR3 loop spans 17 amino acids. The ends lost 4 bases at V and 0 bases at J; junction bases unmatched: 4. CDR3 in DNA: TGTGCCAGCAGTTTCGACAGGGGGATCTCTGGGGCCAACGTCCTGACTTTC. Translated, it gives CASSFDRGISGANVLTF.

This sequence joins TRBV6-4 and TRBJ1-2; 11 nucleotides align to TRBD1. CDR1 and CDR2 from the germline V gene are MRHNA and SNTAGT. V shed 0 bases and J 7 bases; nucleotides not matched to a gene: 13. This CDR3 has 18 amino acids. The CDR3 reads CASSDSNSAGQGVSGYTF. CDR3 coding DNA: TGTGCCAGCAGTGACTCGAATTCTGCGGGACAGGGGGTTTCTGGCTACACCTTC.

Comments on this clone: Mismatch with germline at one junction end may stem from a read error. V and J are TRBV7-2 and TRBJ2-3; TRBD2 matches 9 bases. The CDR3 consists of 14 residues. CDR1 is SGHTA, CDR2 FQGNSA, per germline. The CDR3 loop reads CASSFRAGGDAQYF. The DNA for the CDR3 is TGTGCCAGCAGCTTTCGAGCGGGGGGAGATGCGCAGTATTTT.

The chain recombines TRBV11-3 with TRBJ2-3; unclear D gene. Germline assignment: CDR1 SGHNT and CDR2 YENEEA. The CDR3 is made up of 14 amino acids. Trimming left V 6 bases short and J 2 bases short, with 12 bases between. The CDR3 coding sequence is TGTGCCAGCAGTCCCCTCGGGTCCACAGATACGCAGTATTTT. As protein: CASSPLGSTDTQYF.

CDR3: CASTLIGGETQYF. CDR3 sequence (DNA): TGTGCCAGCACCTTGATAGGGGGAGAGACCCAGTACTTC. The chain links TRBV7-2 to TRBJ2-5; weak D call: TRBD1 (6 bases). The CDR3 totals 13 residues. V was shortened by 7 bases and J by 4 bases, with 13 bases between the two germline ends. CDR1 is SGHTA and CDR2 is FQGNSA in the germline V gene.